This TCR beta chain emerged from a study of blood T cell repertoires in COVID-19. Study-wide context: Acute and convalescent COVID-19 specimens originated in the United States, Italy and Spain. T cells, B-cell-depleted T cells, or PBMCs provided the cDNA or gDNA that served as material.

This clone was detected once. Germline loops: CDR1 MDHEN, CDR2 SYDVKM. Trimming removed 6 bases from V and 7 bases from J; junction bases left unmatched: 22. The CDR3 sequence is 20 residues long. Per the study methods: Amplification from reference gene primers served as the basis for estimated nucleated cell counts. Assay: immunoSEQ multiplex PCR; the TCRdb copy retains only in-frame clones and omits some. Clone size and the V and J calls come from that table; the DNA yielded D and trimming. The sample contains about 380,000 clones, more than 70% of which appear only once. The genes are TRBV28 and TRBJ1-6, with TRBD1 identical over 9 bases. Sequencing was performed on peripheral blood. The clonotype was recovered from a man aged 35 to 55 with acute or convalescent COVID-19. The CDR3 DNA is TGTGCCAGCAGCCCGGTTTATCCTGAACAGGGGGCGCACCAAAATTCACCCCTCCACTTT. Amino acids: CASSPVYPEQGAHQNSPLHF.